Described below is a single TCR beta chain sequence and its context. Its antigen remains unknown. CDR1 SGHRS and CDR2 YFSETQ come from the germline V gene. The CDR3 sequence is 13 residues long. Trimming stripped 5 bases from V and 3 bases from J, with 9 bases between. These data come from a study of T cell responses to AZD1222 COVID-19 vaccine. Notes on the study in general: Targeting of unmutated variant regions was reportedly seen in nearly half of spike-specific TCRs. In a largely white British group with more females than males, clonal diversity was possibly underestimated.

The repertoire was sequenced with immunoSEQ multiplex PCR; TCRdb's copy has only in-frame clones and lacks some. The sample consists of 84,000 or so clones, 70% to 90% of them appearing once. The material was peripheral blood, obtained on day 0 of AZD1222 vaccination. The J gene is TRBJ1-5, the V gene TRBV5-1, with D uncertain. This TCR came from an adult in good health. Here the CDR3 reads CASRRSDNQPQHF. In DNA, the CDR3 is TGCGCCAGCAGGAGGAGTGACAATCAGCCCCAGCATTTT.